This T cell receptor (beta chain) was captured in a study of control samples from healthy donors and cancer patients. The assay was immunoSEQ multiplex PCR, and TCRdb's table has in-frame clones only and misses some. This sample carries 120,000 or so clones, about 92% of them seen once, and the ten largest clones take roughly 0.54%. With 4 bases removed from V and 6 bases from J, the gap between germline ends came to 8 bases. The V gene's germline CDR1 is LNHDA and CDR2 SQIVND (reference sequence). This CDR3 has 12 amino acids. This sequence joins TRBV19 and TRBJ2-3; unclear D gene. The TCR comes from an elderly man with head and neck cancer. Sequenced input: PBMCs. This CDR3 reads CASSNYPDTQYF. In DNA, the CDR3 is TGTGCCAGTAGTAATTATCCGGATACGCAGTATTTT.